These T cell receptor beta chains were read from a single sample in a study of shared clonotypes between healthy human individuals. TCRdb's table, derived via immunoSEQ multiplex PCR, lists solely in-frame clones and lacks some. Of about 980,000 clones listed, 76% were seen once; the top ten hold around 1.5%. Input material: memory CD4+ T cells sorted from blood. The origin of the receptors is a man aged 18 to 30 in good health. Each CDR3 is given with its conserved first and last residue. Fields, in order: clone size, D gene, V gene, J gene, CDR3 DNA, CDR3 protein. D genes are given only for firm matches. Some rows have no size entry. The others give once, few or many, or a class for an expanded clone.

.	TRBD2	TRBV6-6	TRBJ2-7	TGTGCCAGCAGTTGGACTAGCGGGACCTACGAGCAGTACTTC	CASSWTSGTYEQYF
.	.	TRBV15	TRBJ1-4	TGTGCCACCAGCACACGTAATAATGAAAAACTGTTTTTT	CATSTRNNEKLFF
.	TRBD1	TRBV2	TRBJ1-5	TGTGCCAGCAGCCCTACGACAGGGAGAGGTAATCAGCCCCAGCATTTT	CASSPTTGRGNQPQHF
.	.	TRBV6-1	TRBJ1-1	TGTGCCAGCAACGGGAGGGGGAACACTGAAGCTTTCTTT	CASNGRGNTEAFF
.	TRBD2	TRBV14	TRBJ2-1	TGTGCCAGCAGCTCTGGGACTAGCGTCTACAATGAGCAGTTCTTC	CASSSGTSVYNEQFF
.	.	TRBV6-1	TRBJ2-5	TGTGCCAGCAGTCTACTAGATCTCCAAGAGACCCAGTACTTC	CASSLLDLQETQYF
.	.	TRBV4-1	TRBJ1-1	TGCGCCAGCAGCCCTCAGGGCCACAATTTGAACACTGAAGCTTTCTTT	CASSPQGHNLNTEAFF
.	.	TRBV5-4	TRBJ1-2	TGTGCCAGCAGCTTGGCACAAACAGGGAACTATGGCTACACCTTC	CASSLAQTGNYGYTF
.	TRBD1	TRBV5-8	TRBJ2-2	TGTGCCAGCAGCTTCAGGGGGCAAGGGAGAACCGGGGAGCTGTTTTTT	CASSFRGQGRTGELFF
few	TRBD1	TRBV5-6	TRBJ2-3	TGTGCCAGCAGCCGGGACAGGGGGGCCACAGATACGCAGTATTTT	CASSRDRGATDTQYF
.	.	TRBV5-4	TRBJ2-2	TGTGCCAGCAGATCTCGAGGAACCGGGGAGCTGTTTTTT	CASRSRGTGELFF
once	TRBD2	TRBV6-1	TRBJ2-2	TGTGCCAGTATGGGACTAGCGGCGAACACCGGGGAGCTGTTTTTT	CASMGLAANTGELFF
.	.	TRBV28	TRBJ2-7	TGTGCCAGCAGTTTGAACAGGGGAGGTTACGAGCAGTACTTC	CASSLNRGGYEQYF
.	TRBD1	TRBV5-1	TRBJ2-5	TGCGCCAGCAGGCCGACAGGGCTCCAAGAGACCCAGTACTTC	CASRPTGLQETQYF
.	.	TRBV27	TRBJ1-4	TGTGCCAGCAGTGCGACCGGTGCAACTAATGAAAAACTGTTTTTT	CASSATGATNEKLFF
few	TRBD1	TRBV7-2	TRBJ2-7	TGTGCCAGCAGCTCCCGGGACAGGGGGGTAAAGTACTTC	CASSSRDRGVKYF
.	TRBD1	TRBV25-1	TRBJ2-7	TGTGCCAGCGAAGGGACAGGGAGTGTGGGGAAAACCTACGAGCAGTACTTC	CASEGTGSVGKTYEQYF
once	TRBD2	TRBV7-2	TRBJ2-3	TGTGCCAGCAGCTTATTTTCACTAGCGGGAGTAGGTACGCAGTATTTT	CASSLFSLAGVGTQYF
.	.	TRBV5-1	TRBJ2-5	TGCGCCAGCAGCTTCCGGGACGCACAAGAGACCCAGTACTTC	CASSFRDAQETQYF
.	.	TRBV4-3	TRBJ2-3	TGCGCCAGCAGCCGAGATCAGTCAGGGGTTGGGACAGATACGCAGTATTTT	CASSRDQSGVGTDTQYF
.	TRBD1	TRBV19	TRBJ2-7	TGTGCCAGTAGTCCGGACAGGGGTTACGAGCAGTACTTC	CASSPDRGYEQYF
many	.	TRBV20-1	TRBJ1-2	TGCAGTGCTATCCTGCCCTATGGCTACACCTTC	CSAILPYGYTF
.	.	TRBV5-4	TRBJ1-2	TGTGCCAGCAGCTTGGCGGGGCTGGGGAACTATGGCTACACCTTC	CASSLAGLGNYGYTF
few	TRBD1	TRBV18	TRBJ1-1	TGTGCCAGCTCACTGTCGACAGGGTGGGACACTGAAGCTTTCTTT	CASSLSTGWDTEAFF
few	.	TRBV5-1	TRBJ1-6	TGCGCCAGCAGCGCCGACTATAATTCACCCCTCCACTTT	CASSADYNSPLHF
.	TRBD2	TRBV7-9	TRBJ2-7	TGTGCCAGCAGCTTAGGGGGAGGGATCTACGAGCAGTACTTC	CASSLGGGIYEQYF
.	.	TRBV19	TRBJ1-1	TGTGCCAGTAGTATTCCTGCTGGCAAGGAGGCTGAAGCTTTCTTT	CASSIPAGKEAEAFF
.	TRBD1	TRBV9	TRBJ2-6	TGTGCCAGCAGTAGGGTGATAGGGGGACAGGGTGCTACTGGGGCCAACGTCCTGACTTTC	CASSRVIGGQGATGANVLTF
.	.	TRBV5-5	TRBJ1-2	TGTGCCAGCAGCTTTCAGGGAAGCTATGGCTACACCTTC	CASSFQGSYGYTF
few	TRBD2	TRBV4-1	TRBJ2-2	TGCGCCAGCAGCCAAGAACCCCCGGGACTACACACCGGGGAGCTGTTTTTT	CASSQEPPGLHTGELFF
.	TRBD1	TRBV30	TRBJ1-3	TGTGCCTGGAGTTGGGACAGAGTAAACACCATATATTTT	CAWSWDRVNTIYF
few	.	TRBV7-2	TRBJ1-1	TGTGCCAGCAGCTTAGGGTTAGTAACTGAAGCTTTCTTT	CASSLGLVTEAFF
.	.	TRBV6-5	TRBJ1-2	TGTGCCAGCAGAAGAGGGGGGAACTATGGCTACACCTTC	CASRRGGNYGYTF
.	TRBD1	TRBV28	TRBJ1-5	TGTGCCAGCAGTTTATCGGGCAGGGGGACCGCTCAGCCCCAGCATTTT	CASSLSGRGTAQPQHF
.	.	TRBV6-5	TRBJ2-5	TGTGCCAGCAGGATACATGGGCAGGGGACCCAGTACTTC	CASRIHGQGTQYF
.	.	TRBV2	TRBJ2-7	TGTGCCAGCAGTGAAGCGCTTACCCACGAGCAGTACTTC	CASSEALTHEQYF